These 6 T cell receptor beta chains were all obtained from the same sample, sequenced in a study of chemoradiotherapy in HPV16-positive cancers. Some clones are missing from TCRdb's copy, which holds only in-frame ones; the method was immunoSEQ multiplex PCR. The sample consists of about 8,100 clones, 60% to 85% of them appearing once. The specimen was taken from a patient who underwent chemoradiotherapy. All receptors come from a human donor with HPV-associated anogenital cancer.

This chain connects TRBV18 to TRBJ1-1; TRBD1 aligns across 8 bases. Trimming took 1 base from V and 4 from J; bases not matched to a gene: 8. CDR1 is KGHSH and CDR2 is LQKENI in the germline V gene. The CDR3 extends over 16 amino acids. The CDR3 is CASSPLAGGLSTEAFF. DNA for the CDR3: TGTGCCAGCTCACCACTGGCAGGGGGCCTAAGCACTGAAGCTTTCTTT.

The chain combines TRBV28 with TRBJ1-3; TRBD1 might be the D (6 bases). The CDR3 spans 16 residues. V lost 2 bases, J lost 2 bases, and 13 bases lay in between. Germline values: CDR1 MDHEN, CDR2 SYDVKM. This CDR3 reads CASSLPGGGTGNTIYF. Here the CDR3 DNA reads TGTGCCAGCAGTTTACCAGGAGGGGGGACTGGAAACACCATATATTTT.

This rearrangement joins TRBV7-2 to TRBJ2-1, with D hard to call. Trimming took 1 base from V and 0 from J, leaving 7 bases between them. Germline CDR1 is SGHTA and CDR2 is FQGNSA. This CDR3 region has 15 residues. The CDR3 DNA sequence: TGTGCCAGCAGCTTAGACGGAAACTCCTACAATGAGCAGTTCTTC. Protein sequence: CASSLDGNSYNEQFF.

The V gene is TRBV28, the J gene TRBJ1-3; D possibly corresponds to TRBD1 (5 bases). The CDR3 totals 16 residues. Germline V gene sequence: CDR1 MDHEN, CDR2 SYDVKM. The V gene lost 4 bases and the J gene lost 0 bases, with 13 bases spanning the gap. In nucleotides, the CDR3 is TGTGCCAGCAGTTCAGGAGGGGACCTCTCTGGAAACACCATATATTTT. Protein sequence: CASSSGGDLSGNTIYF.

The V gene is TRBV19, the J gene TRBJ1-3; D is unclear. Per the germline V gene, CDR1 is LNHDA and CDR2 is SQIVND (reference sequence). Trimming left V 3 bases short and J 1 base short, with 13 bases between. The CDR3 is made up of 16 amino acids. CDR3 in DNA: TGTGCCAGTAGTATTTCAGCCGTGGGGTCTGGAAACACCATATATTTT. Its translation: CASSISAVGSGNTIYF.

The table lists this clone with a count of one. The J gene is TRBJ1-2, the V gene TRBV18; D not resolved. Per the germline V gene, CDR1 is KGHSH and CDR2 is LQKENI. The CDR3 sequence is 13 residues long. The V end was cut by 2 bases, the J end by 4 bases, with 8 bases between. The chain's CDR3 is CASSPSGIYGYTF. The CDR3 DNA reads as TGTGCCAGCTCACCATCGGGGATCTATGGCTACACCTTC.